These 26 T cell receptor beta chains share one sample of origin, sequenced in a study of PD-1 blockade in classical Hodgkin lymphoma. Every one of the patients relapsed after autologous stem cell transplantation (brentuximab vedotin exposure was variable). Using immunoSEQ multiplex PCR, the repertoire was profiled, and TCRdb retains in-frame clones only, with some absent. Of roughly 140,000 clones detected, 78% appear once; the ten largest clones hold 7% to 9.5%. Sequenced material: peripheral blood mononuclear cells (PBMCs), taken before the second cycle of nivolumab. The receptor set was obtained from a human donor with classical Hodgkin lymphoma.

This sequence joins TRBV18 and TRBJ2-5; D is possibly TRBD1 (6 bases). The CDR3 length is 18 residues. Trimming left V 0 bases short and J 4 bases short, with 21 bases between. The germline V gene has CDR1 KGHSH and CDR2 LQKENI. The CDR3, as DNA: TGTGCCAGCTCACCACCTTGGGTCGGGACAAGGGGCCCAGAGACCCAGTACTTC. It codes for CASSPPWVGTRGPETQYF.

This chain connects TRBV19 to TRBJ2-7, with 9 bases identical to TRBD1. Germline V gene sequence: CDR1 LNHDA, CDR2 SQIVND (reference sequence). J lost 2 bases, V lost 1 base, and 6 bases had no gene match. The CDR3 loop spans 16 amino acids. The CDR3 sequence is CASSIGVGTGTYEQYF. In DNA, the CDR3 is TGTGCCAGTAGTATAGGGGTCGGGACAGGGACCTACGAGCAGTACTTC.

This rearrangement joins TRBV19 to TRBJ1-5; D gene uncertain. This CDR3 spans 14 amino acids. CDR1 LNHDA and CDR2 SQIVND come from the germline V gene (reference sequence). V shed 3 bases and J shed 3 bases, with 9 bases lying between them. The CDR3 spells CASSIPGNNQPQHF. Here the CDR3 DNA reads TGTGCCAGTAGTATTCCCGGCAACAATCAGCCCCAGCATTTT.

V gene TRBV7-2 combines with J gene TRBJ1-2, with TRBD1 identical over 7 bases. With V trimmed by 6 bases and J by 6 bases, 7 bases remained unmatched. The CDR3 covers 13 residues. Germline lookup yields CDR1 SGHTA and CDR2 FQGNSA. The CDR3 reads CASRDTGDDGYTF. Written as DNA, the CDR3 is TGTGCCAGCAGAGATACAGGGGATGATGGCTACACCTTC.

In its sample, this clone was seen many times. The chain couples TRBV19 to TRBJ2-3; D is possibly TRBD2 (5 bases). The CDR3 consists of 14 residues. Germline CDR1 is LNHDA and CDR2 is SQIVND (reference sequence). V lost 3 bases and J lost 1, with 8 bases in between. The CDR3 reads CASSIQEGTDTQYF. The CDR3 DNA follows: TGTGCCAGTAGTATTCAGGAGGGCACAGATACGCAGTATTTT.

The chain couples TRBV6-5 to TRBJ2-7, with unresolved D. Trimming took off 2 bases at V and 2 bases at J, with 16 bases between the two ends. Looked up from germline, CDR1 is MNHEY and CDR2 is SVGAGI. The CDR3 is made up of 16 amino acids. Written as DNA, the CDR3 is TGTGCCAGCAGTTACGGCCCCTCCGGGCCAACCTACGAGCAGTACTTC. Protein product: CASSYGPSGPTYEQYF.

The chain is built from TRBV9 and TRBJ1-5; D remains unclear. This CDR3 contains 15 residues. The germline V and J ends were trimmed by 4 bases and 7 bases, with 18 bases remaining between them. Germline CDR1 and CDR2: SGDLS and YYNGEE. Here the CDR3 DNA reads TGTGCCAGCAGCCCCGGGGAGGTTCGTGGGCAGCCCCAGCATTTT. Translation: CASSPGEVRGQPQHF.

This rearrangement joins TRBV9 to TRBJ1-2; D gene ambiguous. Germline V gene lookup returns CDR1 SGDLS and CDR2 YYNGEE. This CDR3 is built from 15 residues. With 0 bases removed from V and 4 bases from J, the gap between germline ends came to 13 bases. CDR3 coding DNA: TGTGCCAGCAGCGTAGGTATAGTTTCAGCCTATGGCTACACCTTC. Its translation: CASSVGIVSAYGYTF.

The rearrangement joins TRBV18 to TRBJ2-3, with 13 bases aligning to TRBD2. This CDR3 region has 16 residues. V was pared by 6 bases and J by 2 bases, with 5 bases of the junction left unmatched. Germline V gene lookup returns CDR1 KGHSH and CDR2 LQKENI. The CDR3 DNA reads TGTGCCAGCTCGCTGGGACTAGCGGGATCCACAGATACGCAGTATTTT. Its translation is CASSLGLAGSTDTQYF.

V usage is TRBV28 and J usage is TRBJ2-1; 8 bases fit TRBD2. V lost 9 bases and J lost 0; bases outside the gene matches: 7. The germline gives CDR1 MDHEN, CDR2 SYDVKM. The CDR3 covers 15 residues. CDR3 DNA: TGTGCCAGTCACCTTAGCGGGACCTCCTACAATGAGCAGTTCTTC. It specifies CASHLSGTSYNEQFF.

This clone was counted only a few times. This chain links TRBV6-5 with TRBJ2-2; D remains ambiguous. Germline V gene lookup returns CDR1 MNHEY and CDR2 SVGAGI. V lost 4 bases and J lost 0, with 6 bases in between. This CDR3 region has 14 residues. The CDR3 DNA sequence: TGTGCCAGCAGTTTTAGACCGAACACCGGGGAGCTGTTTTTT. As protein: CASSFRPNTGELFF.

The chain links TRBV4-3 to TRBJ1-3; D call uncertain. V was cut by 0 bases and J by 4 bases, with 16 bases left in between. Looked up from germline, CDR1 is LGHNA and CDR2 is YSLEER. The CDR3 is made up of 17 amino acids. The CDR3 sequence is CASSQDNWPRQGNTIYF. For the CDR3, the DNA is TGCGCCAGCAGCCAAGATAACTGGCCAAGACAAGGAAACACCATATATTTT.

There are a few counts of this clone. The chain couples TRBV6-5 to TRBJ1-6; D call uncertain. This CDR3 is built from 15 residues. With 5 bases removed from V and 10 bases from J, the gap between germline ends came to 18 bases. Germline V gene lookup returns CDR1 MNHEY and CDR2 SVGAGI. CDR3 bases: TGTGCCAGCAGTCGCGGACGGGCCGGAGACTCACCCCTCCACTTT. Encoded protein: CASSRGRAGDSPLHF.

This clone occurred once. J is TRBJ1-1 and V is TRBV6-5; D not resolved. CDR3 length: 13 residues. The V gene's germline CDR1 is MNHEY and CDR2 SVGAGI. V dropped 3 bases and J dropped 0 bases, with 5 bases sitting between them. CDR3 amino acids: CASSYQMNTEAFF. CDR3 in DNA: TGTGCCAGCAGTTATCAGATGAACACTGAAGCTTTCTTT.

The genes are TRBV7-2 and TRBJ2-3; tentative D call: TRBD1 (6 bases). Germline V gives CDR1 SGHTA, CDR2 FQGNSA. The CDR3 is made up of 13 amino acids. V gave up 4 bases and J gave up 6 bases, with 11 bases separating them. The CDR3 region has the DNA TGTGCCAGCAGCTGGACAGCCGACGATACGCAGTATTTT. Translation: CASSWTADDTQYF.

The J gene is TRBJ2-7, the V gene TRBV5-4; D unresolved. Germline-derived CDR1 and CDR2 are SGHNT and YYREEE (reference sequence). CDR3 size: 14 residues. Trimming took 0 bases from V and 7 from J, leaving 14 bases between them. DNA for the CDR3: TGTGCCAGCAGCTTGGTAGAGGCCCACGGGGAGCAGTACTTC. Protein product: CASSLVEAHGEQYF.

DNA of the CDR3: TGTGCCAGTAGTATGAAGGGGCGACGCAATGAGCAGTTCTTC. It translates to CASSMKGRRNEQFF. This chain connects TRBV19 to TRBJ2-1; tentative D call: TRBD1 (5 bases). The CDR3 has 14 residues. The germline gives CDR1 LNHDA, CDR2 SQIVND (reference sequence). V gave up 3 bases and J gave up 6 bases, with 12 bases separating them. Supplemented by reference TRBV19 and TRBJ2-1, the full variable domain reads DGGITQSPKYLFRKEGQNVTLSCEQNLNHDAMYWYRQDPGQGLRLIYYSQIVNDFQKGDIAEGYSVSREKKESFPLTVTSAQKNPTAFYLCASSMKGRRNEQFFGPGTRLTVL.

V gene TRBV9 combines with J gene TRBJ2-2; TRBD2 matches at 8 bases. The length of the CDR3 is 15 residues. Trimming cost V 4 bases and J 1 base; bases outside gene matches: 3. Germline assignment: CDR1 SGDLS and CDR2 YYNGEE. The CDR3 spells CASSTSGMNTGELFF. In nucleotides, the CDR3 is TGTGCCAGCAGCACTAGCGGCATGAACACCGGGGAGCTGTTTTTT.

A few counts support this clone. Other nucleotide sequences from this sample produce the same CDR3. V usage is TRBV10-3 and J usage is TRBJ2-5; D unclear. The CDR3 spans 12 residues. Germline values: CDR1 ENHRY, CDR2 SYGVKD. V lost 0 bases, J lost 5 bases, and 4 bases lay in between. The DNA of the CDR3 is TGTGCCATCAGTGAGTCAGGGGAGACCCAGTACTTC. Residues: CAISESGETQYF.

This sequence joins TRBV5-1 and TRBJ1-2; 7 bases map to TRBD1. The CDR3 length is 14 residues. Germline V gene data show CDR1 as SGHRS and CDR2 as YFSETQ. J gave up 0 bases and V 5 bases, and 4 bases lay outside the gene matches. The CDR3 DNA reads as TGCGCCAGCAGTCCAGGGGGAGCTAACTATGGCTACACCTTC. Its protein is CASSPGGANYGYTF. Using reference TRBV5-1 and TRBJ1-2 for the parts outside the CDR3, the full variable domain is KAGVTQTPRYLIKTRGQQVTLSCSPISGHRSVSWYQQTPGQGLQFLFEYFSETQRNKGNFPGRFSGRQFSNSRSEMNVSTLELGDSALYLCASSPGGANYGYTFGSGTRLTVV.

This clone showed up just a few times. The V and J genes are TRBV7-8 and TRBJ2-7; TRBD1 aligns across 7 bases. The CDR3 is 12 residues long. V shed 8 bases, J shed 2 bases, and the junction held 3 bases outside the gene matches. The germline V gene has CDR1 SGHVS and CDR2 FQNEAQ. The CDR3 bases are TGTGCCAGCGGGGGACAGACCTACGAGCAGTACTTC. It codes for CASGGQTYEQYF.

The rearrangement links TRBV30 to TRBJ2-2; TRBD2 matches 10 bases. This CDR3 comprises 17 residues. Germline loops: CDR1 GTSNPN, CDR2 SVGIG (reference sequence). V lost 0 bases to trimming and J lost 4 bases; unmatched junction nucleotides: 8. CDR3 DNA sequence: TGTGCCTGGAGTGTTAGTCCTAGCGGGAGAGTCACCGGGGAGCTGTTTTTT. Translating gives CAWSVSPSGRVTGELFF.

The J gene is TRBJ2-3, the V gene TRBV28; D is perhaps TRBD2 (5 bases). Germline V gene lookup returns CDR1 MDHEN and CDR2 SYDVKM. The CDR3 covers 15 residues. Trimming shortened V by 3 bases and J by 1 base, and 11 bases separated the two germline ends. DNA for the CDR3: TGTGCCAGCAGTTTCAGCGGCGCCGGCACAGATACGCAGTATTTT. The encoded protein is CASSFSGAGTDTQYF.

The sample holds a few counts of this clone. The rearrangement uses TRBV5-8 and TRBJ2-1, with D unclear. The germline gives CDR1 SGHTS, CDR2 YDEGEE. This CDR3 is 14 amino acids long. The V end lost 0 bases, the J end lost 2 bases, and 6 bases lay between the germline ends. As DNA, the CDR3 is TGTGCCAGCAGCTTGGGGGCCGCCTACAATGAGCAGTTCTTC. Its translation: CASSLGAAYNEQFF.

Concerning this clone itself: A read error is likely, as this CDR3 ends without the conserved phenylalanine or tryptophan. The DNA is left out, because the CDR3 cannot be placed on it with certainty; the CDR3 is given as TCRdb lists it. This CDR3 is CASSFEGFRGHRPCL. The genes are TRBV7-2 and TRBJ1-1. Germline lookup yields CDR1 SGHTA and CDR2 FQGNSA. The CDR3 spans 15 residues, counting both ends.

V and J are TRBV7-2 and TRBJ1-3; D remains unclear. The CDR3 runs to 16 residues. V was cut by 5 bases and J by 0 bases, with 14 bases left in between. Germline loops: CDR1 SGHTA, CDR2 FQGNSA. The CDR3 DNA is TGTGCCAGCAGCCCATCAGCTCCCAGCTCTGGAAACACCATATATTTT. This codes for CASSPSAPSSGNTIYF.